This entry is about one T cell receptor (beta chain). This clone showed up just once. Its antigen has not been determined. No much larger clone exists at a distance of one base, and base qualities are not known. V is pared back by 6 bases and J by 4 bases, with 12 bases lying between the germline termini. Counted from cysteine to phenylalanine, this CDR3 has 14 amino acids. Of all the DNA, just the CDR3 is kept, 42 bases in frame from base 1. Based on the germline V gene, the CDR1 and CDR2 sequences are SGHVS and FQNEAQ. The record originates from a study of shared clonotypes between healthy human individuals (dated by TCRdb to 2019 to 2021). Concerning the study at large: Two women and a few men aged 18 to 49 years were included in the cohort. Per donor, three plates each were used for CD4 naive and CD4 memory, two for CD8 naive, and one for CD8 memory. Blood TCR repertoires of roughly five healthy adults were deeply sequenced to estimate repertoire size and the extent of clonotype sharing between individuals. Different laboratories and diverse techniques were used to prepare libraries and sequence TCR repertoires, to increase sequencing depth and limit assay-specific biases. Each donor's leukapheresis produced roughly between about 0.8 and 8.9 billion PBMCs.

Findings and caveats that apply to the study as a whole: Sampling was restricted to blood, and TCR repertoires in tissue are likely to differ from TCR repertoires in blood. When a few donors were compared, the shared fraction of clonotypes was about 5% for naive CD4, 3% to 4% for naive CD8, 2.3% for memory CD4, and less than 0.45% for memory CD8. Higher generation probabilities were observed for clonotypes shared by all four sorted-subset donors than for non-shared clonotypes. Based on pairwise subsampling, the degree of clonotype sharing among donors was expected to be affected by sequencing depth. Naive subsets generally had larger estimated clonotype richness than memory subsets did. Because the study included only a small number of donors, the genetic and exposure-history diversity represented was limited. Rarefaction of sorted-subset datasets indicated incomplete sequencing despite the large sequencing depth.

The donors were healthy, HIV-negative adults with no recently reported acute infections or vaccinations. Every donor was a Caucasian adult residing in Nashville, Tennessee, USA. Magnetic negative selection was used to enrich CD4+ T cells, after which naive cells were positively selected on CD45RA and the negative fraction became the memory subset. Blood was obtained by leukapheresis, after which PBMCs were separated by Ficoll-Histopaque density gradient centrifugation and cryopreserved in liquid nitrogen vapor phase. Analytical flow cytometry was used to check the purity and quantity of each magnetically sorted T cell population. Genomic DNA was isolated from every sorted fraction and measured by UV absorbance on a Nanodrop 2000c. Using the deep immunoSEQ assay, TCR CDR3 regions were amplified from genomic DNA by multiplex PCR. For each cell subset, the extracted genomic DNA was distributed evenly across all wells of several immunoSEQ 96-well plates, and each plate served as one replicate. Each replicate PCR for sorted subsets received roughly 200 ng genomic DNA, equal to some 32,000 T cell genomes. Purified libraries were measured with a Qubit 3.0 fluorometer, size-checked on a Bioanalyzer 2100, and measured again with the KAPA Library Quantification kit. A separate single-read 150-cycle Illumina NextSeq 550 flow cell was used to sequence each immunoSEQ 96-well plate. The authors' analysis ran thus. Because only junctional sequences without quality scores were contained in the immunoSEQ output, filtering matching that applied to full-length reads could not be performed. Sequences were annotated with PyIR, a Python wrapper for IgBLAST v1.9, and V/J genes and CDR3 were assigned using IMGT germline references. Any read was removed if the V/J assignment was weak (E-value above 1e-6), the CDR3 was missing, or the read contained stop codons, out-of-frame junctions, or ambiguous translated residues. V3J clonotypes were defined by identical inferred V gene, J gene, and CDR3 amino acid sequence. The percentage overlap between two repertoires was calculated by dividing the number of shared unique clonotypes by the size of the smaller repertoire. Richness of each repertoire was evaluated using RTK rarefaction, the Chao1 estimator, and Recon v2.1 estimates of unobserved clonotypes. Generation probabilities for all TCRbeta clonotypes obtained by the gDNA method from a few donors were computed using OLGA. The immuneACCESS repertoire file appears here via TCRdb, limited to in-frame rearrangements. These files lack a portion of the clones; in checked studies, under half of the deficit traces to unresolved V genes, and the cause of the others is not known. The V and J calls and the clone size are those of that table, but D and trimming were determined from the DNA. The sample contains around 2.1 million clones, 90% to 97% of them found a single time. The ten most abundant clones make up approximately 0.13% of the sample.

The V gene is TRBV7-8 and the J gene is TRBJ1-4, and perhaps TRBD1 as D gene, on 5 matching bases. This TCR derives from a young man in good health. Sequencing was carried out using naive CD4+ T cells sorted from blood. What this sample's cell subset or site label stands for: CD45RA+ positively selected. Here the CDR3 is given as CASSFPGGNEKLFF. The DNA sequence reads TGTGCCAGCAGTTTCCCGGGGGGTAATGAAAAACTGTTTTTT.